Listed below are T cell receptor beta chains from one sample, sequenced in a study of Ad26.COV2.S vaccination and SARS-CoV-2 variants. Here immunoSEQ multiplex PCR was the method, and the copy in TCRdb shows in-frame clones only, minus some. The table shows more than 150,000 clones, with 87% occurring only once. Sequencing used peripheral blood, obtained after recovery from COVID-19. Every receptor here comes from a human donor who had recovered from COVID-19. Both conserved end residues are trimmed from each CDR3. D genes are given only for firm matches.

TRBJ2-7,TRBV19,-,ASSKDWSSYEQY
TRBJ1-5,TRBV28,TRBD1,ASSFHPVDRGGQPQH
TRBJ2-1,TRBV9,TRBD2,ASSDPSGRGYGGEQF
TRBJ1-2,TRBV4-2,-,ASSQDTRAAESGYT
TRBJ2-1,TRBV18,TRBD2,ASSPGTSGSWDEQF
TRBJ2-7,TRBV6-5,-,ASSPELGTVYEQY
-,TRBV9,-,ASSGDSYEQY
TRBJ2-5,TRBV5-5,TRBD2,ASSGGVLDQETQY
TRBJ2-7,TRBV27,TRBD2,ASSFERTSSYEQY
TRBJ1-4,TRBV19,-,ASREQGSGGGKLF
TRBJ1-2,TRBV13,-,ASSLGRNGYT
TRBJ2-2,TRBV19,-,ASSMGRNTGELF
TRBJ1-3,TRBV29-1,-,SVLGGNTIY
TRBJ2-7,TRBV29-1,TRBD1,SFRTGQTYEQY
TRBJ1-2,TRBV6-4,TRBD1,ASSPQQGLDYGYT
TRBJ2-1,TRBV7-2,-,ASSLHPYSYNEQF
TRBJ2-7,TRBV2,-,ASTVDRAYEQY
TRBJ1-2,TRBV12-3/TRBV12-4,-,ASSLDSRYGYT
TRBJ1-2,TRBV27,-,ASSLGGALSVYT
TRBJ1-1,TRBV7-9,TRBD1,ASSLSGGPDTEAF
TRBJ1-5,TRBV19,TRBD1,ASSDRVNQPQH
TRBJ2-3,TRBV7-3,TRBD1,ASSLTGQGVDTQY
TRBJ1-2,TRBV6-5,-,ASRFTDGYT
TRBJ2-1,TRBV5-1,TRBD2,ASSLVAGDYNEQF
TRBJ1-1,TRBV3-1/TRBV3-2,-,ASSQDSLNTEAF
TRBJ2-7,TRBV4-1,TRBD2,ASSQDRTSGGPYEQY
TRBJ1-1,TRBV6-5,-,ASNIQVANAEAF
TRBJ1-4,TRBV15,-,ATSRARDIGEKLF
TRBJ1-2,TRBV6-5,-,ASSYLGAEGYGYT
TRBJ2-1,TRBV5-1,TRBD2,ASSLAGTSGGAGQF
TRBJ1-1,TRBV30,-,AWSFYKAEAF
TRBJ1-5,TRBV25-1,-,ASSEGWGQPQH
TRBJ2-4,TRBV21-1,-,ADSGGTDIQY
TRBJ2-1,TRBV7-9,-,ASSSPRGAPYNEQF
TRBJ2-2,TRBV27,TRBD2,ASSLFLAGETNTGELF
TRBJ2-7,TRBV19,-,ASRGGGEQY
TRBJ2-2,TRBV5-6,TRBD2,ASSLQRERFGELF
TRBJ2-6,TRBV11-2,-,ASSLSEGLSSGANVLT
TRBJ1-5,TRBV5-1,TRBD1,ASSLTGVQPQH
TRBJ2-6,TRBV3-1/TRBV3-2,-,ASSLSGLVMTGANVLT
TRBJ1-1,TRBV5-1,-,ASSLQDMNTEAF
TRBJ2-7,TRBV5-5,-,ASSFQTKWYEQY
TRBJ1-4,TRBV5-4,TRBD1,ASSSDRGNEKLF
TRBJ1-1,TRBV7-9,-,ASSQKGVHEAF
TRBJ1-4,TRBV5-1,-,ASSVDATNEKLF
TRBJ2-1,TRBV24-1,-,ATSEDTGSPYNEQF
TRBJ1-3,TRBV30,-,AWSVEGRSSGNTIY
TRBJ1-1,TRBV13,-,ASGQMNTEAF
TRBJ1-6,TRBV4-2,TRBD1,ASSQEGQDRANSPLH
TRBJ1-1,TRBV29-1,-,SERTATEAF
TRBJ1-5,TRBV6-1,TRBD1,ASSDNPGGGIGQPQH
TRBJ2-2,TRBV5-6,-,ASSLAGERTGELF
TRBJ2-3,TRBV6-5,-,ASSPWEGTDTQY